This section outlines one T cell receptor (beta chain) sequence together with its context. The target antigen is unknown. This sample was taken from a study of cytomegalovirus exposure and HLA in healthy donors. For the study at large: Roughly 85 million unique TCRs from HLA-typed donors made up an early data release.

Germline V lookup: CDR1 SGHRS, CDR2 YFSETQ. The V gene lost 0 bases and the J gene lost 4 bases, with 14 bases spanning the gap. The CDR3 is 15 amino acids. Study-wide results and limits: Presence/absence comparisons presumed near-even sequencing depth among donors.

This PCR relied on a set of 60 Vbeta primers and 13 Jbeta primers. Profiled with immunoSEQ multiplex PCR; TCRdb holds only in-frame clones, not every one. The table has roughly 150,000 clones, around 85% seen once. This TCR derives from a female donor in good health and CMV-seronegative. The rearrangement links TRBV5-1 to TRBJ2-7; D possibly corresponds to TRBD1 (6 bases). What was sequenced was PBMCs. The CDR3 nucleotides are TGCGCCAGCAGCTTGGGGGACAACTTACCATACGAGCAGTACTTC. Protein sequence: CASSLGDNLPYEQYF.